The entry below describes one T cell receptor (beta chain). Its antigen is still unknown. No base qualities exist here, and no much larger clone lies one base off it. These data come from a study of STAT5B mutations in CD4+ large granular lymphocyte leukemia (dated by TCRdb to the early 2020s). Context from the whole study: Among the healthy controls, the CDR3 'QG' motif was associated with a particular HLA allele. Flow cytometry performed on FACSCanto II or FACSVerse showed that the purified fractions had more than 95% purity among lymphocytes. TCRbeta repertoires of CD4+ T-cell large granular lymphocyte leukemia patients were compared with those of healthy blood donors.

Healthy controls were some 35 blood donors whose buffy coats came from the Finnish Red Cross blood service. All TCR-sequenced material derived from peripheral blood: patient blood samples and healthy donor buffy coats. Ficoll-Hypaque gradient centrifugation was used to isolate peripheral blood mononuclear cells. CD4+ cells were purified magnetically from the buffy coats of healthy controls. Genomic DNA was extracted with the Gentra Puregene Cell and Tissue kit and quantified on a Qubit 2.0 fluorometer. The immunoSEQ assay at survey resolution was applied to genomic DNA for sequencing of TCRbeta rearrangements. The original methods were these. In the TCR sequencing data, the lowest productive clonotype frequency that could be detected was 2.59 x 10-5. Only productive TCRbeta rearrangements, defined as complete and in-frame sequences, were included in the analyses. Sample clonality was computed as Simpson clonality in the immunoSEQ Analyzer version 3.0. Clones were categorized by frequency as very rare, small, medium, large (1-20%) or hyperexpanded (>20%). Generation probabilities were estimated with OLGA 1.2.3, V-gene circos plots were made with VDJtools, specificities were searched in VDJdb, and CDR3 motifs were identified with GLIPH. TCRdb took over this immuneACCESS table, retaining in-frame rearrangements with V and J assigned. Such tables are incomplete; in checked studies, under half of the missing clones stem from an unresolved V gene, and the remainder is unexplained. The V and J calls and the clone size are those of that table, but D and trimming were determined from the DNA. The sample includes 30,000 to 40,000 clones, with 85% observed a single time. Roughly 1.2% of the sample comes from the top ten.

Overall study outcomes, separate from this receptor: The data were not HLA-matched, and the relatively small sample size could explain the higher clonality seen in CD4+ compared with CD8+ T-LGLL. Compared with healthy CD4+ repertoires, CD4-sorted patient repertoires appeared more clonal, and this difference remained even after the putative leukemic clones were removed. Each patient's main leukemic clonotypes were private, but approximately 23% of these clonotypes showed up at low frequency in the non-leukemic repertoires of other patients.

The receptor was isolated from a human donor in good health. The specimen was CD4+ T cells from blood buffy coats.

The CDR3 amino acid sequence is: CASSPGTGNTIYF. The base sequence is TGTGCCAGCTCACCCGGGACAGGAAACACCATATATTTT. This chain joins TRBV18 to TRBJ1-3, with TRBD1 perhaps the D gene, on 6 matching bases. The CDR3 goes from the cysteine to the phenylalanine over 13 residues. The CDR3 DNA has 39 bases and is translated from base 1. V is reduced by 3 bases and J by 4 bases, leaving a spacing of 7 bases between them. CDR1 KGHSH and CDR2 LQKENI are derived from the germline V gene.